Presented here are 9 T cell receptor beta chains from one specimen sequenced in a study of cytomegalovirus exposure and HLA in healthy donors. It was with 60 Vbeta and 13 Jbeta primers that the PCR ran. Method: immunoSEQ multiplex PCR; TCRdb's copy keeps in-frame clones and lacks some. The table lists over 100,000 clones. The source material was PBMCs. The receptors originated from a woman aged 40 to 50 in good health and CMV-seropositive.

The chain's CDR3 is CASSLLANTGELFF. DNA for the CDR3: TGTGCCAGCAGCCTACTAGCGAACACCGGGGAGCTGTTTTTT. The chain has TRBV5-5 and TRBJ2-2, with D perhaps TRBD2 (5 bases). Trimming stripped 4 bases from V and 0 bases from J, with 7 bases between. This CDR3 contains 14 residues. The germline V gene has CDR1 SGHKS and CDR2 YYEKEE (reference sequence).

The V gene is TRBV28, the J gene TRBJ2-1, with TRBD1 matching over 9 bases. CDR1 and CDR2 (germline): MDHEN, SYDVKM. Losses at the gene ends were 6 bases for V and 6 bases for J; bases not matched to a gene: 6. The CDR3 totals 14 residues. The CDR3 protein is CASRRGQGINEQFF. CDR3 nucleotide sequence: TGTGCCAGCAGACGGGGACAGGGTATCAATGAGCAGTTCTTC.

The chain couples TRBV7-8 to TRBJ2-7, with 10 bases lining up with TRBD1. The junction had 7 bases not matched to a gene; V was cut back by 5 bases and J by 0 bases. Per the germline V gene, CDR1 is SGHVS and CDR2 is FQNEAQ. CDR3 length: 16 residues. This chain's CDR3 is CASSPTTGGTSYEQYF. The CDR3, as DNA: TGTGCCAGCAGCCCTACGACAGGGGGCACCTCCTACGAGCAGTACTTC.

The chain uses TRBV6-6 and TRBJ1-6; TRBD1 matches 10 bases. Germline loops: CDR1 MNHNY, CDR2 SVGAGI (reference sequence). V lost 2 bases, J lost 10 bases, and 2 bases stayed unmatched. This CDR3 spans 14 amino acids. CDR3 coding DNA: TGTGCCAGCAGTTACCAGGGACAGGGGTCACCCCTCCACTTT. Translation gives CASSYQGQGSPLHF.

J is TRBJ2-1 and V is TRBV7-2, with D unclear. CDR3 length: 13 amino acids. Deletions cut 5 bases from V and 3 bases from J, with 8 bases between. CDR1 is SGHTA, CDR2 FQGNSA, per germline. The CDR3 region is CASSPAGYNEQFF. CDR3 DNA: TGTGCCAGCAGCCCCGCAGGCTACAATGAGCAGTTCTTC.

The chain has TRBV28 and TRBJ1-2; TRBD1 aligns across 10 bases. The germline V gene has CDR1 MDHEN and CDR2 SYDVKM. Germline trimming cut 5 bases from V and 4 bases from J; bases unmatched to any gene: 7. The CDR3 contains 15 residues. The CDR3 reads CASSRSGTGAYGYTF. For the CDR3, the DNA is TGTGCCAGCAGTAGATCCGGGACAGGGGCCTATGGCTACACCTTC.

The chain uses TRBV19 and TRBJ1-1; D ambiguous. The germline V and J ends were trimmed by 6 bases and 2 bases, with 10 bases remaining between them. The CDR3 consists of 13 residues. Looked up from germline, CDR1 is LNHDA and CDR2 is SQIVND (reference sequence). CDR3: CASRVRSNTEAFF. Here the CDR3 DNA reads TGTGCCAGTAGAGTGAGATCAAACACTGAAGCTTTCTTT.

The CDR3 sequence is CAIRPGSGAGELFF. CDR3 DNA sequence: TGCGCTATAAGGCCAGGGTCGGGCGCCGGGGAGCTGTTTTTT. The rearrangement uses TRBV10-2 and TRBJ2-2; D is possibly TRBD1 (5 bases). This CDR3 comprises 14 residues. Germline V CDR1 and CDR2: WSHSY, SAAADI.

Regarding this clone: The junction departs from germline at one end; a sequencing error may be responsible. This chain uses TRBV27 with TRBJ1-1; 8 bases fit TRBD1. Germline V gene lookup returns CDR1 MNHEY and CDR2 SMNVEV (reference sequence). The CDR3 loop spans 13 amino acids. CDR3 protein: CASSPTGAREVFF. CDR3 bases: TGTGCCAGCAGCCCGACAGGGGCCCGGGAAGTTTTCTTT.